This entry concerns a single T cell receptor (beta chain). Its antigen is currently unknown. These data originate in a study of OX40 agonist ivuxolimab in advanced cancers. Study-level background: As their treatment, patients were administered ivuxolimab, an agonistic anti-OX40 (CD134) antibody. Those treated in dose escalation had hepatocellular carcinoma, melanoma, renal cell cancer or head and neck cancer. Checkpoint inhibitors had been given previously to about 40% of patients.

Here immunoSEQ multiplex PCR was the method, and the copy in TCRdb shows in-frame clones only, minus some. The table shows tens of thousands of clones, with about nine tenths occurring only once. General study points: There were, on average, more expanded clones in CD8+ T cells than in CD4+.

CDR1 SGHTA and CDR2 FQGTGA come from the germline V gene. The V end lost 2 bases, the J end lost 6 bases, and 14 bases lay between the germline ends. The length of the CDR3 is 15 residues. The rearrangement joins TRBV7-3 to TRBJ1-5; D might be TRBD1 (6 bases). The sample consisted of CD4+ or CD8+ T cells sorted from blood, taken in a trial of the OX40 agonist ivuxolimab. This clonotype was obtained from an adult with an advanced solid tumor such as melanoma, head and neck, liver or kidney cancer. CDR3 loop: CASSLGPGDSQPQHF. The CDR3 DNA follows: TGTGCCAGCAGCTTAGGTCCAGGGGATAGTCAGCCCCAGCATTTT.